This T cell receptor beta chain was sequenced during a study of cytomegalovirus exposure and HLA in healthy donors. Across the study: Unique TCR beta sequences numbering over 100 million came from around 180 million T cells in an earlier analysis.

PCR involved 60 Vbeta and 13 Jbeta primers. Sequenced by immunoSEQ multiplex PCR; TCRdb stores in-frame clones only, minus some. The profile covers 150,000 to 200,000 clones, with 70% to 80% appearing a single time and approximately 1.3% taken by the ten largest. Concerning this clone: Its antigen is unidentified.

Germline-derived CDR1 and CDR2 are SGHTA and FQGNSA. The J segment lost 5 bases and the V segment lost 3 bases, leaving 8 bases of the junction unmatched. CDR3 length equals 16 residues. Whole-study results and caveats: In a later analysis, a missense DCLRE1C variant was linked to TCR beta V- and J-gene trimming. Prior analysis indicated that the majority of TCR beta V segments exhibited productivity approximately 87% or approximately 30% of the time.

Sequenced material: PBMCs. The J gene is TRBJ1-5, the V gene TRBV7-2; TRBD1 matches 9 bases. The receptor comes from a woman in her 30s in good health and CMV-seropositive. CDR3 loop: CASSFPGTGYHQPQHF. In DNA form, the CDR3 reads TGTGCCAGCAGCTTCCCCGGGACAGGGTATCATCAGCCCCAGCATTTT.